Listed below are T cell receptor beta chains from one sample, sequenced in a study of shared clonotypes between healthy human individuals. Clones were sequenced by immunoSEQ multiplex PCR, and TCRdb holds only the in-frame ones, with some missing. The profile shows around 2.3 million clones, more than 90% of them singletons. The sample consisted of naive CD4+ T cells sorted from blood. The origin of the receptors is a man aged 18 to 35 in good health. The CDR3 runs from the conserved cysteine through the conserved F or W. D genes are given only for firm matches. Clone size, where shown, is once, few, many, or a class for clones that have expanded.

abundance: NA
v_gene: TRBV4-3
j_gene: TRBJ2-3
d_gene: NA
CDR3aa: CASSQEDGWGTTQYF
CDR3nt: TGCGCCAGCAGCCAAGAGGACGGGTGGGGCACTACGCAGTATTTT

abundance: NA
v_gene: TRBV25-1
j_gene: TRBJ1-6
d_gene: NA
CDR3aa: CASSGTEPFNSPLHF
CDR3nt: TGTGCCAGCAGTGGTACAGAACCATTTAATTCACCCCTCCACTTT

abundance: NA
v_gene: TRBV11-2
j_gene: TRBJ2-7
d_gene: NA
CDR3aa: CASSLAGGTASYEQYF
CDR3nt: TGTGCCAGCAGCTTAGCGGGGGGGACAGCTTCCTACGAGCAGTACTTC

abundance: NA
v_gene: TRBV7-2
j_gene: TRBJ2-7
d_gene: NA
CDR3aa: CASSQGAGFRSYEQYF
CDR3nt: TGTGCCAGCAGCCAAGGAGCAGGGTTTAGGTCCTACGAGCAGTACTTC

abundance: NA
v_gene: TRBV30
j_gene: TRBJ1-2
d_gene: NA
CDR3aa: CAWTLTGDAGYTF
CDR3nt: TGTGCCTGGACCCTAACGGGTGATGCGGGCTACACCTTC

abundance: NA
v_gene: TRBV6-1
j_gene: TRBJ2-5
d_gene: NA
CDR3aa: CASSVIEGRGETQYF
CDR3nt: TGTGCCAGCAGTGTAATCGAGGGACGGGGAGAGACCCAGTACTTC

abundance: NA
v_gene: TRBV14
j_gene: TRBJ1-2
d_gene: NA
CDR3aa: CASSFGENYGYTF
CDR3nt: TGTGCCAGCAGCTTTGGGGAGAACTATGGCTACACCTTC

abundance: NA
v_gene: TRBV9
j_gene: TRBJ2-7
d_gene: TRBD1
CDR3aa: CASSPQGGTGDYEQYF
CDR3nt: TGTGCCAGCAGCCCTCAGGGGGGGACAGGGGATTACGAGCAGTACTTC

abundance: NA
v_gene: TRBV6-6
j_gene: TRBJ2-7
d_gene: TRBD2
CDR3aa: CASHREGTSGSYEQYF
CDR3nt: TGTGCCAGCCATAGGGAGGGGACTAGCGGATCCTACGAGCAGTACTTC

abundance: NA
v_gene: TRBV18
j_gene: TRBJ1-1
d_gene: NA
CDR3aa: CASSPGQASTEAFF
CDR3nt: TGTGCCAGCTCACCAGGGCAGGCAAGCACTGAAGCTTTCTTT

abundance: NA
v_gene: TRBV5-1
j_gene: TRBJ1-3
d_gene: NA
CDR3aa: CASSLASAGNTIYF
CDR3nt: TGCGCCAGCAGCTTGGCGTCAGCCGGAAACACCATATATTTT

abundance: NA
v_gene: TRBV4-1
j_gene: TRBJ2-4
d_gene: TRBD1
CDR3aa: CASSSGQELAKNIQYF
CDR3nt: TGCGCCAGCAGCTCCGGACAGGAATTAGCCAAAAACATTCAGTACTTC

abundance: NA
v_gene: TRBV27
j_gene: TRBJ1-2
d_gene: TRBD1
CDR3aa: CASSSTRQGHYGYTF
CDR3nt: TGTGCCAGCAGTTCCACCAGACAGGGGCACTATGGCTACACCTTC

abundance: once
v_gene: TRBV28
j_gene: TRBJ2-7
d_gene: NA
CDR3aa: CASSSGQPTYEQYF
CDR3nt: TGTGCCAGCAGTTCGGGGCAACCGACCTACGAGCAGTACTTC

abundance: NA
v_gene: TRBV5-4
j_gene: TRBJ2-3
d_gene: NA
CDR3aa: CASSLPLRTDTQYF
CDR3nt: TGTGCCAGCAGCTTGCCCCTGCGCACAGATACGCAGTATTTT

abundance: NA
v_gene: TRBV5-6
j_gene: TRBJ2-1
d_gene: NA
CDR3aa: CASSPGLQGIINEQFF
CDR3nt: TGTGCCAGCAGCCCTGGGCTCCAGGGAATAATCAATGAGCAGTTCTTC

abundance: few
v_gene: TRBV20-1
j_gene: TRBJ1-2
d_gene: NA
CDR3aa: CSAPGPYGYTF
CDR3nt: TGCAGTGCCCCGGGACCCTATGGCTACACCTTC

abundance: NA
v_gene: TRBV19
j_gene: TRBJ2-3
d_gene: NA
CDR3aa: CASRGAGRLTDTQYF
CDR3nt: TGTGCCAGTAGAGGGGCGGGGCGACTCACAGATACGCAGTATTTT

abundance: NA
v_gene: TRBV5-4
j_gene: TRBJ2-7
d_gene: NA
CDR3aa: CASSLAGRGSSYEQYF
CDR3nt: TGTGCCAGCAGCTTGGCTGGCCGGGGCAGCTCCTACGAGCAGTACTTC

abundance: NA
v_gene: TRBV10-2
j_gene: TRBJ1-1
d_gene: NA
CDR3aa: CASWVRMNTEAFF
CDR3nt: TGCGCCAGCTGGGTACGCATGAACACTGAAGCTTTCTTT

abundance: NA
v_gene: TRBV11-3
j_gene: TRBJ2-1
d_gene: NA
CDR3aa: CASSLYPTSNEQFF
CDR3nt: TGTGCCAGCAGCTTATACCCTACGTCCAATGAGCAGTTCTTC

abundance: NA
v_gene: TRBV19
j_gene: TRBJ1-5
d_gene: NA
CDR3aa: CASSDRDTTYQPQHF
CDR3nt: TGTGCCAGTAGCGACCGGGACACTACTTATCAGCCCCAGCATTTT

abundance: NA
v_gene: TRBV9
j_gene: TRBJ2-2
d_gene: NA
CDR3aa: CASSVAGAAYTGELFF
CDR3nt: TGTGCCAGCAGCGTAGCAGGGGCAGCTTACACCGGGGAGCTGTTTTTT

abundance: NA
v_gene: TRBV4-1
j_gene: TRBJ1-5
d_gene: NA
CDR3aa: CASSLSPAGNQPQHF
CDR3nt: TGCGCCAGCAGCCTCAGTCCAGCGGGCAATCAGCCCCAGCATTTT

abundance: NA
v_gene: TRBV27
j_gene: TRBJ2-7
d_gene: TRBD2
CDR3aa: CASSLAGGVREQYF
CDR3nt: TGTGCCAGCAGTTTAGCGGGAGGGGTGAGGGAGCAGTACTTC

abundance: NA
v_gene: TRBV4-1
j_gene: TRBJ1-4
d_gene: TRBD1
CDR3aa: CASSQETGSSEKLFF
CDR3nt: TGCGCCAGCAGCCAAGAGACAGGGTCGAGTGAAAAACTGTTTTTT

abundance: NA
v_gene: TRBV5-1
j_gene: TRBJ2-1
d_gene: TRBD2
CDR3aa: CASSLAFILAEQFF
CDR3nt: TGCGCCAGCAGCTTGGCGTTTATACTAGCGGAGCAGTTCTTC

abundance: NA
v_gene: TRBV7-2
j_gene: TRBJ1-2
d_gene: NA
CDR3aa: CASSLPGPYGYTF
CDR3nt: TGTGCCAGCAGCTTGCCTGGTCCCTATGGCTACACCTTC

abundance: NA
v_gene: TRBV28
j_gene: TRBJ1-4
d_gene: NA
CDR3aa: CASSLQQANEKLFF
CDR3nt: TGTGCCAGCAGTTTACAACAGGCTAATGAAAAACTGTTTTTT

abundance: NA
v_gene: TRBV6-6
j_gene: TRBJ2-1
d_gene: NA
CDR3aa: CASRKQYNEQFF
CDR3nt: TGTGCCAGCAGAAAACAGTACAATGAGCAGTTCTTC

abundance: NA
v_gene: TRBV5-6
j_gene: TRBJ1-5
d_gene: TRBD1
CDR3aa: CASSQRRTGRRSNQPQHF
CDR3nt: TGTGCCAGCAGCCAACGTCGGACAGGGCGAAGGAGCAATCAGCCCCAGCATTTT

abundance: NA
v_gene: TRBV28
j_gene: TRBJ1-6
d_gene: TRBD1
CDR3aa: CASSLLGQGKSPLHF
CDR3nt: TGTGCCAGCAGTTTGCTGGGACAGGGTAAGTCACCCCTCCACTTT

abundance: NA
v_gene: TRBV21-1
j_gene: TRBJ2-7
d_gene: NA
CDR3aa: CASTRDRVFF
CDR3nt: TGTGCCAGCACCAGGGACAGGGTTTTCTTC

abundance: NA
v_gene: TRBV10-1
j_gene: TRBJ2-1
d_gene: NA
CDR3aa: CASSGLRGLGNEQFF
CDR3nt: TGCGCCAGCAGTGGCCTTAGGGGATTGGGGAATGAGCAGTTCTTC

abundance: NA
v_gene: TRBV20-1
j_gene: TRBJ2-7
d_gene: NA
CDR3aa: CSASGGVEQYF
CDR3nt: TGCAGTGCTAGTGGGGGAGTCGAGCAGTACTTC

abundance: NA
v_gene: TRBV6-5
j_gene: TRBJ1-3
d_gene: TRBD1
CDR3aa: CASSLGQGGNTIYF
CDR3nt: TGTGCCAGCAGCTTAGGACAGGGGGGAAACACCATATATTTT

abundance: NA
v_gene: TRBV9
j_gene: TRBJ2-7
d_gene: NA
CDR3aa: CASSVDPGATYEQYF
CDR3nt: TGTGCCAGCAGCGTGGACCCAGGGGCGACCTACGAGCAGTACTTC

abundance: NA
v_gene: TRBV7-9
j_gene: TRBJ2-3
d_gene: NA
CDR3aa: CASSEIAVTDTQYF
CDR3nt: TGTGCCAGCAGCGAGATAGCGGTCACAGATACGCAGTATTTT

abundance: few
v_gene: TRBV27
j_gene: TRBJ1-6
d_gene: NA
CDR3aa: CASSFGSYNSPLHF
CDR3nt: TGTGCCAGCAGTTTCGGCTCCTATAATTCACCCCTCCACTTT

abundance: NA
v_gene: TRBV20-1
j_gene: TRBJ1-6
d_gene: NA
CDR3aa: CSARDQRALHF
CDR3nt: TGCAGTGCTAGAGATCAAAGGGCCCTCCACTTT

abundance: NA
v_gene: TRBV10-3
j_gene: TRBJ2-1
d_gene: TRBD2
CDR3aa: CAISASGNEQFF
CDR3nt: TGTGCCATCTCGGCTAGCGGGAATGAGCAGTTCTTC

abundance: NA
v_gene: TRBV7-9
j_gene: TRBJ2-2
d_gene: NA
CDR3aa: CASSSPGLRNTGELFF
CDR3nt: TGTGCCAGCAGCTCGCCGGGACTGAGGAACACCGGGGAGCTGTTTTTT

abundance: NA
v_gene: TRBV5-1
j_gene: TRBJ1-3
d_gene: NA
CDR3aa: CASSVGSSGNTIYF
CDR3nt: TGCGCCAGCAGTGTAGGGTCTAGTGGAAACACCATATATTTT

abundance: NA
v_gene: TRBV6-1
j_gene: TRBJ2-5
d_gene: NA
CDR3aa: CASSETRLVRETQYF
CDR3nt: TGTGCCAGCAGTGAGACTCGACTAGTTCGAGAGACCCAGTACTTC

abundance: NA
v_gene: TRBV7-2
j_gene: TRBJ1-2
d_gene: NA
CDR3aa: CASSLRDGTAYGYTF
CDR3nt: TGTGCCAGCAGCTTGCGCGACGGAACGGCATATGGCTACACCTTC

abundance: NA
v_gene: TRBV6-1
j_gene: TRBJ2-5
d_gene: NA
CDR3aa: CASSEAIWGQETQYF
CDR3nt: TGTGCCAGCAGTGAAGCGATCTGGGGACAAGAGACCCAGTACTTC

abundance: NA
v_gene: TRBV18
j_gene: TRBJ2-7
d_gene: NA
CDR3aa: CASSPLPETDYAQYF
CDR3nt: TGTGCCAGCTCACCTCTTCCGGAGACTGATTACGCTCAGTACTTC

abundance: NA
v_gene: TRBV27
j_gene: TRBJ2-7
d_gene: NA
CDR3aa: CASSLYPGHPYEQYF
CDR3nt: TGTGCCAGCAGTTTATATCCCGGACACCCCTACGAGCAGTACTTC

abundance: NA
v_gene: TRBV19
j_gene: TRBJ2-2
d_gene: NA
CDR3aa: CASSSRLVAGELFF
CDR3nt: TGTGCCAGTAGTTCAAGACTAGTCGCCGGGGAGCTGTTTTTT

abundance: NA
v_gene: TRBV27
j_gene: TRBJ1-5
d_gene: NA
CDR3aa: CASSSTGNQPQHF
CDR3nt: TGTGCCAGCAGTTCCACAGGGAATCAGCCCCAGCATTTT

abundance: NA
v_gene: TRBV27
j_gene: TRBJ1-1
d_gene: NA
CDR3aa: CASSPLTGERAFF
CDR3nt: TGTGCCAGCAGTCCTTTAACCGGGGAGCGAGCTTTCTTT

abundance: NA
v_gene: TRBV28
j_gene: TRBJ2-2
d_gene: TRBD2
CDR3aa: CASSQDHGGSGELFF
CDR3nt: TGTGCCAGCAGCCAGGATCACGGGGGGTCCGGGGAGCTGTTTTTT

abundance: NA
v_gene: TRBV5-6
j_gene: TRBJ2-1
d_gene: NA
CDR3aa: CASSRLYEQFF
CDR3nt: TGTGCCAGCAGCCGACTGTATGAGCAGTTCTTC